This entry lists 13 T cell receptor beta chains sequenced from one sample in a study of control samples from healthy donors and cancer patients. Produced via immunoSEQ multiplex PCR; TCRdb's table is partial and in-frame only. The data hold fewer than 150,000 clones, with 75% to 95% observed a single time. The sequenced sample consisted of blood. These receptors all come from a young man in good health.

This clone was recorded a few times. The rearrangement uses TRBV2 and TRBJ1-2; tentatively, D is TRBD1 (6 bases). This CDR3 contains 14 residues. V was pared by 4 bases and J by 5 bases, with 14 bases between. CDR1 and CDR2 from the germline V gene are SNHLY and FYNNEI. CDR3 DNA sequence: TGTGCCAGCAGTGCACAGGGCTTCCGTTATGGCTACACCTTC. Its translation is CASSAQGFRYGYTF. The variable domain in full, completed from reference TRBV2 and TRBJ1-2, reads EPEVTQTPSHQVTQMGQEVILRCVPISNHLYFYWYRQILGQKVEFLVSFYNNEISEKSEIFDDQFSVERPDGSNFTLKIRSTKLEDSAMYFCASSAQGFRYGYTFGSGTRLTVV.

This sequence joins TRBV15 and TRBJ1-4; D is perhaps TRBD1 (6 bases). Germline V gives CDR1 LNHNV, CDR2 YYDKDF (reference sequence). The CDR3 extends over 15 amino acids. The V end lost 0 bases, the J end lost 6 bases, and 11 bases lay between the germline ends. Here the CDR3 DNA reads TGTGCCACCAGCAGAGAGGGGGGACAATATGAAAAACTGTTTTTT. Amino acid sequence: CATSREGGQYEKLFF.

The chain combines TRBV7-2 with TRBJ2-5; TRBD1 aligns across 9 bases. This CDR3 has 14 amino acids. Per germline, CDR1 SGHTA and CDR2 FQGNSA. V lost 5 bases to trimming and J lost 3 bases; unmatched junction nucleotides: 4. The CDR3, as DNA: TGTGCCAGCAGCCCGGGACAGGGCGAAGAGACCCAGTACTTC. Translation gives CASSPGQGEETQYF.

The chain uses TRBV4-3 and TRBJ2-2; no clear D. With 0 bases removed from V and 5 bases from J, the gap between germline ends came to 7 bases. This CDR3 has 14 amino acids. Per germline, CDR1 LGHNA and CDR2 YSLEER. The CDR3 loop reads CASSQDRLTGELFF. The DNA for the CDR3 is TGCGCCAGCAGCCAAGACAGGCTGACCGGGGAGCTGTTTTTT.

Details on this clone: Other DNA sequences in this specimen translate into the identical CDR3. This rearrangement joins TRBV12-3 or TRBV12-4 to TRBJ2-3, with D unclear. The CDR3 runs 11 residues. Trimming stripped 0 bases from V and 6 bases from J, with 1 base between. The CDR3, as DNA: TGTGCCAGCAGTTTAGCGGATACGCAGTATTTT. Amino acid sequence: CASSLADTQYF.

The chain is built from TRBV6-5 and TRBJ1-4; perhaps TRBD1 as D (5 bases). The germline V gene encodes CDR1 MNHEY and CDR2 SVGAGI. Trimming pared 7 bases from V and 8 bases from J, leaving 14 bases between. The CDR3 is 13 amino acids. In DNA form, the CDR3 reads TGTGCCAGCATGGATGCGGGGGGGGAAAAACTGTTTTTT. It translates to CASMDAGGEKLFF.

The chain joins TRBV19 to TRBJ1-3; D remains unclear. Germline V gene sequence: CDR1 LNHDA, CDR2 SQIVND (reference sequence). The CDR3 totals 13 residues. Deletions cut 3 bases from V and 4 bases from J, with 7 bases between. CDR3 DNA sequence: TGTGCCAGTAGTATTGGTGCGGGAAACACCATATATTTT. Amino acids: CASSIGAGNTIYF.

CDR3 amino acids: CASSLREQETQYF. The CDR3 nucleotides read TGTGCCAGCAGCTTAAGGGAACAAGAGACCCAGTACTTC. V usage is TRBV7-9 and J usage is TRBJ2-5; D call uncertain. Trimming pared 2 bases from V and 2 bases from J, leaving 6 bases between. Germline CDR1 and CDR2: SEHNR and FQNEAQ (reference sequence). The CDR3 length is 13 residues.

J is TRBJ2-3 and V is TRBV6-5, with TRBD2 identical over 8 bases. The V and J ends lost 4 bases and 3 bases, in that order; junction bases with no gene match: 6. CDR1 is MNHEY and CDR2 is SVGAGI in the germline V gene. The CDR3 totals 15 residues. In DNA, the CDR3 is TGTGCCAGCAGTTTGGCACTAGCGGTGACAGATACGCAGTATTTT. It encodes CASSLALAVTDTQYF.

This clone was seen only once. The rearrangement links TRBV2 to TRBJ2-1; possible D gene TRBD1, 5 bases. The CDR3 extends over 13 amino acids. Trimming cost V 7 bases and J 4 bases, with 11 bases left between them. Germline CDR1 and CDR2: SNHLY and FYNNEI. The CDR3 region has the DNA TGTGCCAGCACCTTCGACAGATACAATGAGCAGTTCTTC. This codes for CASTFDRYNEQFF. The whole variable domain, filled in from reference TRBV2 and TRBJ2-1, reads EPEVTQTPSHQVTQMGQEVILRCVPISNHLYFYWYRQILGQKVEFLVSFYNNEISEKSEIFDDQFSVERPDGSNFTLKIRSTKLEDSAMYFCASTFDRYNEQFFGPGTRLTVL.

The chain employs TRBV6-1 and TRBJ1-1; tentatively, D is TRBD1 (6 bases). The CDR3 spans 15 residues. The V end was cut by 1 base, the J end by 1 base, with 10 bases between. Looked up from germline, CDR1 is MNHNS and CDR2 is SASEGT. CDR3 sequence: CASSEGGTPNTEAFF. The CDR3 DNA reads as TGTGCCAGCAGTGAAGGCGGGACACCGAACACTGAAGCTTTCTTT.

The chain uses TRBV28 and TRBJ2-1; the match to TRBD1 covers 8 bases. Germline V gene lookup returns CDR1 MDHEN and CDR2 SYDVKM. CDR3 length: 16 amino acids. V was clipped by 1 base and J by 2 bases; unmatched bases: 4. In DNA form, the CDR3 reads TGTGCCAGCAGTTTATCGTGGACAGGGCCCTACAATGAGCAGTTCTTC. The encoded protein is CASSLSWTGPYNEQFF.

The CDR3 DNA follows: TGTGCCAGCAGCTTTCCGGGACTAGCGGGAGGGCCTGCAGATACGCAGTATTTT. Protein: CASSFPGLAGGPADTQYF. The rearrangement joins TRBV7-2 to TRBJ2-3, with 16 bases fitting TRBD2. The CDR3 is 18 amino acids. The germline CDR1 and CDR2 sequences are SGHTA and FQGNSA. The V gene end was trimmed by 3 bases and the J gene end by 4 bases; junction bases not matched to a gene: 7.